The 8 T cell receptor beta chains listed next were all sequenced from one sample in a study of regulatory T cells in long-lasting Graves disease. Specified time point: newly diagnosed GD, antithyroid drugs for less than 3 months. RNA isolated from PBMCs was used to make the TCR library. With iRepertoire HTBI primers and Arm-PCR of CDR3 regions, TCR beta libraries were built. TCRdb reprocessed the multiplex PCR reads with MiXCR, giving one entry per CDR3 protein. The sample contains 520,000 or so distinct CDR3 sequences, more than 10% of which appear only once. This sample also belongs to another study, concerning T cells in Graves' hyperthyroidism and ophthalmopathy.

Sequences were derived from peripheral blood mononuclear cells (PBMCs), sampled at new diagnosis, from a patient treated with antithyroid drugs. These TCRs come from a woman aged 25-40 years with Graves disease.

The table lists this clonotype with many counts. The chain links TRBV2 to TRBJ1-5, with D possibly being TRBD1 (6 bases). CDR3 length: 14 amino acids. Between the trimmed V and J ends, which lost 5 bases and 6 bases, there was a span of 14 bases. Per the germline V gene, CDR1 is SNHLY and CDR2 is FYNNEI. The CDR3 protein is CASSQQGGGQPQHF. CDR3 DNA: TGTGCCAGCAGTCAACAGGGAGGGGGTCAGCCCCAGCATTTT.

DNA of the CDR3: TGTGCCAGCTCACCTGCTGGGGGAGCTAACTATGGCTACACCTTC. Amino acids: CASSPAGGANYGYTF. This rearrangement joins TRBV18 to TRBJ1-2; possible D gene TRBD1, 5 bases. Germline V gene data show CDR1 as KGHSH and CDR2 as LQKENI. Trimming took 3 bases from V and 0 from J, leaving 11 bases between them. The CDR3 contains 15 residues.

This chain uses TRBV30 with TRBJ1-1; no definite D call. The V and J ends lost 4 bases and 7 bases respectively, with 7 bases between them. Germline lookup yields CDR1 GTSNPN and CDR2 SVGIG (reference sequence). There are 10 residues in the CDR3. CDR3 loop: CAWIGVEAFF. The CDR3 DNA reads TGTGCCTGGATCGGGGTTGAAGCTTTCTTT.

In this sample, this clonotype turned up many times. This chain links TRBV6-1 with TRBJ1-1; maybe TRBD1 (5 bases). V was cut by 6 bases and J by 1 base, with 9 bases left in between. CDR3 length: 13 amino acids. Per germline, CDR1 MNHNS and CDR2 SASEGT. DNA for the CDR3: TGTGCCAGCAGGAGGGACCGGAACACTGAAGCTTTCTTT. Residues: CASRRDRNTEAFF.

The V and J genes are TRBV20-1 and TRBJ2-1; 11 nucleotides agree with TRBD2. The CDR3 is 13 residues long. Germline CDR1 reads DFQATT; CDR2 reads SNEGSKA (reference sequence). V shed 7 bases and J 7 bases; nucleotides not matched to a gene: 6. This chain's CDR3 is CSVAGGPINEQFF. CDR3 bases: TGCAGTGTAGCGGGAGGGCCAATTAATGAGCAGTTCTTC.

This clonotype has just one count. J is TRBJ2-2 and V is TRBV10-3; D remains unclear. This CDR3 is built from 14 residues. V gave up 0 bases and J gave up 5 bases, with 7 bases separating them. Germline lookup yields CDR1 ENHRY and CDR2 SYGVKD. The CDR3 here is CAISESRPTGELFF. The CDR3 nucleotides read TGTGCCATCAGTGAGTCGAGACCGACCGGGGAGCTGTTTTTT.

The table lists this clonotype with many counts. The J gene is TRBJ2-1, the V gene TRBV5-1; perhaps TRBD1 as D (7 bases). There are 16 residues in the CDR3. Trimming pared 0 bases from V and 5 bases from J, leaving 15 bases between. Germline assignment: CDR1 SGHRS and CDR2 YFSETQ. In DNA form, the CDR3 reads TGCGCCAGCAGCTTGGGTCCCCAGGGGGGCAACAATGAGCAGTTCTTC. This sequence encodes CASSLGPQGGNNEQFF.

This clonotype was found many times. The chain carries TRBV24-1 and TRBJ2-1; D tentatively reads TRBD1 or TRBD2 (5 bases each). Germline CDR1 reads KGHDR; CDR2 reads SFDVKD. V was pared by 4 bases and J by 9 bases, with 12 bases between. CDR3 length equals 13 residues. CDR3 residues: CATSDFLRGEQFF. CDR3 coding DNA: TGTGCCACCAGTGACTTCCTGAGGGGTGAGCAGTTCTTC.